This note documents a single TCR beta chain sequence. The antigen is not known. Some clones are missing from TCRdb's copy, which holds only in-frame ones; the method was immunoSEQ multiplex PCR. This sample has around 48,000 clones, with approximately 80% found just once. This specimen comes from a study of T cells in localized non-small cell lung cancer. Overall study results and limits: In adjacent lung, a median about 50 of the top 100 tumor clones were found.

Sample: peripheral blood, taken before any cancer treatment. The TCR originated in a man aged 35-75 years with stage I squamous cell lung carcinoma.

CDR3 sequence: CASSFKGDSPLHF. Written as DNA, the CDR3 is TGTGCCAGCAGTTTTAAGGGGGATTCACCCCTCCACTTT. V is TRBV27 and J is TRBJ1-6; possibly TRBD1 for D (6 bases). V lost 3 bases to trimming and J lost 8 bases, with 8 bases between them. CDR3 length equals 13 residues. Looked up from germline, CDR1 is MNHEY and CDR2 is SMNVEV (reference sequence).